There are many counts of the clone carrying this TCR beta chain. This sample is part of a study of T cells in Graves' hyperthyroidism and ophthalmopathy. Trimming took off 5 bases at V and 4 bases at J, with 14 bases between the two ends. The CDR3 length is 14 residues. Germline assignment: CDR1 MDHEN and CDR2 SYDVKM. RNA transcripts served as the template for amplifying TCR beta CDR3 regions. Initially, a first-round RT-PCR of the TCR CDR3 employed the HTBI primer set. MiXCR, applied by TCRdb to the multiplex PCR reads, yields one record per CDR3 protein. The sample lists some 600,000 distinct CDR3 sequences; about 14% were seen once.

Material: blood. The rearrangement links TRBV28 to TRBJ2-5, with a tentative D call TRBD2 (7 bases). This sequence was found in a woman aged 30 to 39 with Graves' hyperthyroidism that later progressed to Graves' ophthalmopathy. CDR3 sequence reads: CASSTPGEGETQYF. The DNA of the CDR3 is TGTGCCAGCAGTACCCCAGGGGAGGGAGAGACCCAGTACTTC.